The clone carrying this T cell receptor (beta chain) was counted between two and nine times. This record belongs to a study of T-cell reconstitution after alpha-beta-depleted transplantation in children. The CDR3 consists of 15 residues. The V end lost 6 bases, the J end lost 2 bases, and 14 bases lay between the germline ends. Germline loops: CDR1 SGHAT, CDR2 FQNNGV. This sample's TCRbeta library carried unique molecular identifier barcodes. TCRdb re-called the PCR reads through MiXCR, storing one row per CDR3 protein. This table has 300,000 to 400,000 distinct CDR3 sequences, 13% appearing once. This receptor was taken from a human donor who donated a stem cell graft to a child with Fanconi anemia. The chain combines TRBV11-2 with TRBJ2-4; TRBD1 might be the D (6 bases). The source was PBMCs, collected from the stem cell graft. CDR3 sequence (DNA): TGTGCCAGCAGTTTACAGGGCATCTCCAAAAACATTCAGTACTTC. It specifies CASSLQGISKNIQYF.